These 18 T cell receptor beta chains were sequenced from one sample in a study of blood T cell repertoires in COVID-19. The data were produced by immunoSEQ multiplex PCR, yet TCRdb's version contains in-frame clones alone and is incomplete. The sample has about 72,000 clones, more than 75% seen once; the top ten hold 11%. Sample: peripheral blood. Source of these receptors: a man aged 65 to 85 with active or convalescent COVID-19.

This clone was counted once. The J gene is TRBJ1-4, the V gene TRBV5-1; 8 bases map to TRBD1. V shed 1 base, J shed 5 bases, and the junction held 1 base outside the gene matches. Germline loops: CDR1 SGHRS, CDR2 YFSETQ. The CDR3 extends over 14 amino acids. The CDR3 loop is CASSLSGGNEKLFF. The CDR3 nucleotides read TGCGCCAGCAGCTTGTCAGGGGGCAATGAAAAACTGTTTTTT.

The chain links TRBV19 to TRBJ2-6; 8 nucleotides agree with TRBD1. V dropped 3 bases and J dropped 1; count of bases not matched to a gene: 8. The germline CDR1 and CDR2 sequences are LNHDA and SQIVND (reference sequence). There are 18 residues in the CDR3. CDR3 nucleotides: TGTGCCAGTAGTATGGTTCGGACAGGGTTATCTGGGGCCAACGTCCTGACTTTC. Protein sequence: CASSMVRTGLSGANVLTF.

The CDR3 nucleotides are TGCGCCAGCAGCTTGGCCGGGGGACGAGACACTGAAGCTTTCTTT. Translating it yields CASSLAGGRDTEAFF. The chain employs TRBV5-1 and TRBJ1-1; perhaps TRBD1 as D (5 bases). Per germline, CDR1 SGHRS and CDR2 YFSETQ. CDR3 length equals 15 residues. Trimming took off 0 bases at V and 3 bases at J, with 12 bases between the two ends.

This clone was seen a single time. V and J are TRBV19 and TRBJ2-1, with D maybe TRBD2 (6 bases). The V and J ends lost 4 bases and 10 bases respectively, with 14 bases between them. The CDR3 has 13 residues. Germline V gene data show CDR1 as LNHDA and CDR2 as SQIVND (reference sequence). CDR3 sequence reads: CASSTPGLREQFF. CDR3 in DNA: TGTGCCAGTAGTACTCCGGGACTTCGAGAGCAGTTCTTC. Variable domain in full (rest from reference TRBV19 and TRBJ2-1): DGGITQSPKYLFRKEGQNVTLSCEQNLNHDAMYWYRQDPGQGLRLIYYSQIVNDFQKGDIAEGYSVSREKKESFPLTVTSAQKNPTAFYLCASSTPGLREQFFGPGTRLTVL.

The chain recombines TRBV6-5 with TRBJ2-3; D is uncertain. This CDR3 contains 14 residues. The germline CDR1 and CDR2 sequences are MNHEY and SVGAGI. Trimming took off 11 bases at V and 1 base at J, with 16 bases between the two ends. Here the CDR3 DNA reads TGTGCCCTACGAGTATCCTTAGGCACAGATACGCAGTATTTT. This codes for CALRVSLGTDTQYF.

The chain recombines TRBV5-4 with TRBJ2-1; 10 nucleotides line up with TRBD2. Germline V lookup: CDR1 SGHNT, CDR2 YYREEE (reference sequence). V trimming: 4 bases; J trimming: 3 bases; junction bases outside the gene matches: 4. The CDR3 loop spans 15 amino acids. The CDR3, as DNA: TGTGCCAGCAGCCGTACTAGCGGGATCTACAATGAGCAGTTCTTC. It codes for CASSRTSGIYNEQFF.

This clone has just a few counts. This chain joins TRBV6-6 and TRBJ1-2; TRBD1 matches 7 bases. Per germline, CDR1 MNHNY and CDR2 SVGAGI (reference sequence). V lost 5 bases and J lost 4; bases outside the gene matches: 4. The CDR3 covers 13 residues. The CDR3 coding sequence is TGTGCCAGCAGTAATTCAGGGGGCTATGGCTACACCTTC. Translated: CASSNSGGYGYTF.

The chain combines TRBV5-1 with TRBJ2-1, with 7 bases that match TRBD2. The CDR3 covers 15 residues. Germline V gene data show CDR1 as SGHRS and CDR2 as YFSETQ. The trim removed 4 bases at V and 4 bases at J, leaving 8 bases unmatched. This CDR3 reads CASSVAWEGYNEQFF. CDR3 nucleotides: TGCGCCAGCAGCGTGGCGTGGGAGGGGTACAATGAGCAGTTCTTC.

This chain uses TRBV28 with TRBJ2-7; 12 bases are shared with TRBD2. The CDR3 contains 15 residues. CDR1 MDHEN and CDR2 SYDVKM come from the germline V gene. V dropped 5 bases and J dropped 4; count of bases not matched to a gene: 6. CDR3: CASSHRTSGVYEQYF. The DNA of the CDR3 is TGTGCCAGCAGTCACCGGACTAGCGGGGTGTACGAGCAGTACTTC.

CDR3 nucleotide sequence: TGTGCCAGCAGTTCCGGACAGGCCGTGGGCTATGGCTACACCTTC. It translates to CASSSGQAVGYGYTF. The chain has TRBV27 and TRBJ1-2; 7 positions agree with TRBD1. J lost 4 bases, V lost 4 bases, and 9 bases had no gene match. The CDR3 has 15 residues. Germline V gene sequence: CDR1 MNHEY, CDR2 SMNVEV (reference sequence).

This rearrangement joins TRBV5-5 to TRBJ1-1, with 7 bases aligning to TRBD1. Germline CDR1 is SGHKS and CDR2 is YYEKEE (reference sequence). The J segment lost 5 bases and the V segment lost 4 bases, leaving 11 bases of the junction unmatched. The CDR3 totals 15 residues. The CDR3 reads CASSPQGGVPTEAFF. In DNA, the CDR3 is TGTGCCAGCAGCCCGCAGGGGGGAGTGCCGACTGAAGCTTTCTTT. The complete variable domain, with remaining parts taken from reference TRBV5-5 and TRBJ1-1, reads DAGVTQSPTHLIKTRGQQVTLRCSPISGHKSVSWYQQVLGQGPQFIFQYYEKEERGRGNFPDRFSARQFPNYSSELNVNALLLGDSALYLCASSPQGGVPTEAFFGQGTRLTVV.

This clone turned up a few times. The rearrangement links TRBV18 to TRBJ1-5; the D gene is possibly TRBD1 (5 bases). Germline V gene data show CDR1 as KGHSH and CDR2 as LQKENI. With 2 bases removed from V and 7 bases from J, the gap between germline ends came to 15 bases. This CDR3 is built from 15 residues. CDR3 amino acids: CASSPNGGVGQPQHF. CDR3 nucleotides: TGTGCCAGCTCACCAAACGGGGGGGTAGGACAGCCCCAGCATTTT.

This chain connects TRBV11-2 to TRBJ1-1, with TRBD1 identical over 11 bases. This CDR3 comprises 15 residues. Germline V gives CDR1 SGHAT, CDR2 FQNNGV. V gave up 5 bases and J gave up 2 bases; unmatched junction bases: 4. The CDR3 region has the DNA TGTGCCAGCAGCGGCTGGACAGGGGGCAACACTGAAGCTTTCTTT. Translated: CASSGWTGGNTEAFF.

The chain has TRBV6-2 or TRBV6-3 and TRBJ2-7; TRBD1 matches 7 bases. V dropped 3 bases and J dropped 6; count of bases not matched to a gene: 14. The CDR3 totals 16 residues. The germline V gene has CDR1 MNHEY and CDR2 SVGEGT. The CDR3 spells CASSYARGRPDGEQYF. The CDR3 nucleotides read TGTGCCAGCAGTTATGCGAGGGGGCGTCCCGACGGCGAGCAGTACTTC.

V and J are TRBV7-9 and TRBJ2-7; TRBD2 is a possible D gene (5 bases). Looked up from germline, CDR1 is SEHNR and CDR2 is FQNEAQ (reference sequence). Trimming removed 5 bases from V and 3 bases from J, with 8 bases in between. CDR3 length: 12 amino acids. The CDR3 DNA reads as TGTGCCAGCAGCCGGAGCGGCTACGAGCAGTACTTC. It translates to CASSRSGYEQYF.

In this sample, this clone turned up a few times. The chain has TRBV4-2 and TRBJ2-1; 8 nucleotides agree with TRBD2. Germline V gene sequence: CDR1 LGHNA, CDR2 YNFKEQ. Trimming cost V 4 bases and J 3 bases; bases outside gene matches: 11. The CDR3 consists of 17 residues. CDR3 coding DNA: TGTGCCAGCAGCCTGGGGGATAGCGGGGACTTCTACAATGAGCAGTTCTTC. Its protein is CASSLGDSGDFYNEQFF.

Only one count was recorded for this clone. J is TRBJ2-1 and V is TRBV10-3, with a weak D call TRBD2 (6 bases). Trimming removed 0 bases at V and 8 bases at J, with 14 bases between. Per germline, CDR1 ENHRY and CDR2 SYGVKD. The CDR3 length is 15 residues. CDR3 nucleotides: TGTGCCATCAGTGAGTCGTTGGGAGGTATTGATGAGCAGTTCTTC. It is translated as CAISESLGGIDEQFF.

This clone has just a few counts. V and J are TRBV6-1 and TRBJ2-7; no firm D call. This CDR3 is 12 amino acids long. Germline assignment: CDR1 MNHNS and CDR2 SASEGT. V lost 2 bases, J lost 6 bases, and 8 bases lay in between. CDR3 nucleotides: TGTGCCAGCAGTGAAAGTGGCTCCGAGCAGTACTTC. Translated, it gives CASSESGSEQYF.